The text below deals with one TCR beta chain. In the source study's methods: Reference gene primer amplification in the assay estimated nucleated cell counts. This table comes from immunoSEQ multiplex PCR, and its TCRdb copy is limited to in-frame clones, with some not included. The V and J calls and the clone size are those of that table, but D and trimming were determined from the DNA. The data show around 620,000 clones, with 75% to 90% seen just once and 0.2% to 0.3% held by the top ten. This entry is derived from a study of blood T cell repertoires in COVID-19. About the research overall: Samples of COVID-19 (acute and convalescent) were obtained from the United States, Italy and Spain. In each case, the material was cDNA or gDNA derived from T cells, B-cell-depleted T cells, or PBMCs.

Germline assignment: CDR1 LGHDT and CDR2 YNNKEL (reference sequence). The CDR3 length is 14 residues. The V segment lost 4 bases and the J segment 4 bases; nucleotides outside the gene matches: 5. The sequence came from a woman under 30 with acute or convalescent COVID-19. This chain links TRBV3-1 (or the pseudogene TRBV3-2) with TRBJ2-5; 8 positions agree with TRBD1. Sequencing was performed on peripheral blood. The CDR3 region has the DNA TGTGCCAGCAGCCTTCGGACAGGGCGAGAGACCCAGTACTTC. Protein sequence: CASSLRTGRETQYF.